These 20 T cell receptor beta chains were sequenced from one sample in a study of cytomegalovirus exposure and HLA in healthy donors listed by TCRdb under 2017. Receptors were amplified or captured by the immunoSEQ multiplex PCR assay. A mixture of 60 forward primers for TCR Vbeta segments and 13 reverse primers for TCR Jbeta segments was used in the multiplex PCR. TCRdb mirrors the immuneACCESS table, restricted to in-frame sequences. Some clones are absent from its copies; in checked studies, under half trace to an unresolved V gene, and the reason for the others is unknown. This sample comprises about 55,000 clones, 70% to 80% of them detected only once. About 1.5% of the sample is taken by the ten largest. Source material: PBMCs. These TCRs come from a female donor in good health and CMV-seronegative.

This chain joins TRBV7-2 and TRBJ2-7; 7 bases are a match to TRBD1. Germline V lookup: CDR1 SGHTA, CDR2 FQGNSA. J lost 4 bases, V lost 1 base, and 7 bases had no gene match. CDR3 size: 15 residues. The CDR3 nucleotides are TGTGCCAGCAGCTTAGGTCAGGGGGTAAATTACGAGCAGTACTTC. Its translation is CASSLGQGVNYEQYF.

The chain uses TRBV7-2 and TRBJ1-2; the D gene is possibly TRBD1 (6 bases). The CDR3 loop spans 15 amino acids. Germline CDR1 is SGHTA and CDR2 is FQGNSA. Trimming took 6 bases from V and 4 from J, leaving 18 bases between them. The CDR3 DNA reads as TGTGCCAGCAGTTATAGCCCAGGACAGAGCTATGGCTACACCTTC. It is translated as CASSYSPGQSYGYTF. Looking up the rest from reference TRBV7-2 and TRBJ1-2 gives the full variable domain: GAGVSQSPSNKVTEKGKDVELRCDPISGHTALYWYRQSLGQGLEFLIYFQGNSAPDKSGLPSDRFSAERTGGSVSTLTIQRTQQEDSAVYLCASSYSPGQSYGYTFGSGTRLTVV.

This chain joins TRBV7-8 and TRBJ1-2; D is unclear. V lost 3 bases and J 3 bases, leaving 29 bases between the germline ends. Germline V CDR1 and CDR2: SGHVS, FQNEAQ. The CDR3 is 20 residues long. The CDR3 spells CASSFRWQPPGQGRDYGYTF. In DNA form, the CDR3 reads TGTGCCAGCAGCTTTCGGTGGCAACCACCCGGCCAAGGGCGGGACTATGGCTACACCTTC.

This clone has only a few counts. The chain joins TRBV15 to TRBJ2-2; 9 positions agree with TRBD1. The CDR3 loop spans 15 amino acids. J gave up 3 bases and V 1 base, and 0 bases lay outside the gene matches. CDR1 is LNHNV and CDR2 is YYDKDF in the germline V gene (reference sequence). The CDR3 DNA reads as TGTGCCACCAGCAGAGGGACAGGGGACACCGGGGAGCTGTTTTTT. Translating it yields CATSRGTGDTGELFF.

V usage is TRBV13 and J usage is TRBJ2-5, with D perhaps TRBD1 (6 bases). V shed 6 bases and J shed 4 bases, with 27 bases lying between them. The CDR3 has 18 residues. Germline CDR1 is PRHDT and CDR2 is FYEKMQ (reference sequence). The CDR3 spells CASSFGQRVTGAPETQYF. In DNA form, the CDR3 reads TGTGCCAGCAGTTTTGGACAGCGCGTAACTGGGGCCCCAGAGACCCAGTACTTC. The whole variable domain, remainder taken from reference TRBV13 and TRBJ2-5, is AAGVIQSPRHLIKEKRETATLKCYPIPRHDTVYWYQQGPGQDPQFLISFYEKMQSDKGSIPDRFSAQQFSDYHSELNMSSLELGDSALYFCASSFGQRVTGAPETQYFGPGTRLLVL.

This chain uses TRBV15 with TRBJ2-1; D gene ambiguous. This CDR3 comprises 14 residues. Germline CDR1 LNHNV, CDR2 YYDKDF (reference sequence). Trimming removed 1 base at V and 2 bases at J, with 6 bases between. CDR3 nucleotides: TGTGCCACCAGCAGAGGAGAAACCTACAATGAGCAGTTCTTC. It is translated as CATSRGETYNEQFF.

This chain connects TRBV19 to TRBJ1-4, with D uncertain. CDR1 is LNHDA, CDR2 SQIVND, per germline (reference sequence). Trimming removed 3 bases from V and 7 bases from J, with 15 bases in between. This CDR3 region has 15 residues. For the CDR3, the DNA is TGTGCCAGTAGTATGAGGGCACTCGCCGGTGAAAAACTGTTTTTT. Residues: CASSMRALAGEKLFF.

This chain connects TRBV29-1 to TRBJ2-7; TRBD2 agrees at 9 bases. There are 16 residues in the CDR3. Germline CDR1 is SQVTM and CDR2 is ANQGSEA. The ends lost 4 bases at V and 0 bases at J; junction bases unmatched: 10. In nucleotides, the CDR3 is TGCAGCGTTGGGGCGGGGGCTAGCGGGGCCTCCTACGAGCAGTACTTC. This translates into CSVGAGASGASYEQYF.

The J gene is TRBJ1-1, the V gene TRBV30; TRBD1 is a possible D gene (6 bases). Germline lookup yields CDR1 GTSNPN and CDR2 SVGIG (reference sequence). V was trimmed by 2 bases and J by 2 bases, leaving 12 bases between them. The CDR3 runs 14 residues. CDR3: CAWSQGRGNTEAFF. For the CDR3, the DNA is TGTGCCTGGAGTCAGGGCAGGGGAAACACTGAAGCTTTCTTT.

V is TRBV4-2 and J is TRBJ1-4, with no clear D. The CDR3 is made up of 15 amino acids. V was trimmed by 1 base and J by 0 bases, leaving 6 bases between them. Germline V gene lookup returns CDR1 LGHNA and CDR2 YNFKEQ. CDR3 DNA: TGTGCCAGCAGCCAAGTACATGCAACTAATGAAAAACTGTTTTTT. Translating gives CASSQVHATNEKLFF.

The CDR3 sequence: CSAPIGGTQYF. The DNA for the CDR3 is TGCAGTGCTCCGATAGGGGGTACGCAGTATTTT. This chain uses TRBV20-1 with TRBJ2-3; a weak D match, TRBD1 (6 bases). The V gene's germline CDR1 is DFQATT and CDR2 SNEGSKA (reference sequence). Trimming removed 5 bases at V and 8 bases at J, with 11 bases between. CDR3 length equals 11 residues.

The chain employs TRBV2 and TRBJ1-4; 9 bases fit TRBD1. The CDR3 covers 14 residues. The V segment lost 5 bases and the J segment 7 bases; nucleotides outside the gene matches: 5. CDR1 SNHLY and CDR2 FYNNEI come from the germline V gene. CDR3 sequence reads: CASSSTGGSEKLFF. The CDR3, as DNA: TGTGCCAGCAGTTCGACAGGGGGTTCTGAAAAACTGTTTTTT.

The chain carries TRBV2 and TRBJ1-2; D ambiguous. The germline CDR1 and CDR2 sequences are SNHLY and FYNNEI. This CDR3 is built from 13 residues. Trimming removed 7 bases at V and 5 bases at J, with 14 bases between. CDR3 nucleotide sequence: TGTGCCAGCAACAAACCTGGAGGGTATGGCTACACCTTC. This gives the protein CASNKPGGYGYTF.

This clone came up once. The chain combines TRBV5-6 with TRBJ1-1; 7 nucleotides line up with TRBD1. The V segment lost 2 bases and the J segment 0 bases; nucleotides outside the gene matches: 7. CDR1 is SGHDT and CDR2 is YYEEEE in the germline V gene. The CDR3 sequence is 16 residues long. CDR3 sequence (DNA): TGTGCCAGCAGCTTAAATATAGGACAGGTGAACACTGAAGCTTTCTTT. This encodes CASSLNIGQVNTEAFF.

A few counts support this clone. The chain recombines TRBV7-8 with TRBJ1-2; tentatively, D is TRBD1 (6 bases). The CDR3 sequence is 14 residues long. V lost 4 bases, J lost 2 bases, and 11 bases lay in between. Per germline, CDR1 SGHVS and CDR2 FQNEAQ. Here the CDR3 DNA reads TGTGCCAGCAGCTCGCAACAGGGAAACTATGGCTACACCTTC. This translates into CASSSQQGNYGYTF.

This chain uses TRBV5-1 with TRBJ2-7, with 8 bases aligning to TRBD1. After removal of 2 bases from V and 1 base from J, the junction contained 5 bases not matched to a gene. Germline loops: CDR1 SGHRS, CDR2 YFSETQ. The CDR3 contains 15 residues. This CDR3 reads CASSFGQGESYEQYF. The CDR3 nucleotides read TGCGCCAGCAGCTTCGGACAGGGTGAGTCCTACGAGCAGTACTTC.

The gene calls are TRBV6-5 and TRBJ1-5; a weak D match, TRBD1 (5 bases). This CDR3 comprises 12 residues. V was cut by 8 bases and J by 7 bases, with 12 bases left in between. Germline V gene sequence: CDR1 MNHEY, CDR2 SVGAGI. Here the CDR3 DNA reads TGTGCCAGCTCGACACGGGGGCAGCCCCAGCATTTT. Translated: CASSTRGQPQHF.

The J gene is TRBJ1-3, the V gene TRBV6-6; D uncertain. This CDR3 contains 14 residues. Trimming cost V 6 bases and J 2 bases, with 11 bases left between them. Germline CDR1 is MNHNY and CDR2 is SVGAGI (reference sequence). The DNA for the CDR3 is TGTGCCAGCAGCTTCGGCAGGACTGGAAACACCATATATTTT. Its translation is CASSFGRTGNTIYF.

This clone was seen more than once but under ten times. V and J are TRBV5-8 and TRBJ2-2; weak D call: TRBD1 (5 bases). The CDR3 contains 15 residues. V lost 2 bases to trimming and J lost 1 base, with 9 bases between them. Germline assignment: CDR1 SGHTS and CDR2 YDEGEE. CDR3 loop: CASSFPGRNTGELFF. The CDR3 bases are TGTGCCAGCAGCTTCCCAGGGCGGAACACCGGGGAGCTGTTTTTT.

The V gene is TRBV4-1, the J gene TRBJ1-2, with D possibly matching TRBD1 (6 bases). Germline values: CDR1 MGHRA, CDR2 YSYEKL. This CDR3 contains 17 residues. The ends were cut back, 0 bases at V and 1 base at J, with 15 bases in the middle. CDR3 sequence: CASSQETGTPNNYGYTF. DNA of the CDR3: TGCGCCAGCAGCCAAGAAACCGGGACACCGAATAACTATGGCTACACCTTC.